The 5 T cell receptor beta chains listed next were all sequenced from one sample in a study of technical replicates of blood from a handful of donors. Produced via immunoSEQ multiplex PCR; TCRdb's table is partial and in-frame only. The sample lists about 75,000 clones, 91% occurring once. Sequencing was done on a sample of T cells isolated from PBMCs. Receptors originate from a human donor in good health. Some clones in this sample may be carry-over from other donors' samples.

The chain links TRBV9 to TRBJ2-7; 9 bases fit TRBD1. Per the germline V gene, CDR1 is SGDLS and CDR2 is YYNGEE. The CDR3 loop spans 15 amino acids. With 3 bases clipped from V and 7 bases from J, the junction kept 11 bases outside the gene matches. The CDR3 sequence: CASSAGQGVVEEQYF. The DNA for the CDR3 is TGTGCCAGCAGCGCGGGACAGGGAGTGGTGGAGGAGCAGTACTTC.

The V call is TRBV12-5, the J call TRBJ1-1; tentatively, D is TRBD1 (6 bases). The V gene lost 5 bases and the J gene lost 5 bases, with 9 bases spanning the gap. CDR1 LGHNT and CDR2 FRNRAP come from the germline V gene. The CDR3 loop spans 12 amino acids. CDR3 DNA: TGTGCTAGTGGTCAGGACAGTACTGAAGCTTTCTTT. Protein sequence: CASGQDSTEAFF.

The chain has TRBV12-2 and TRBJ2-4; TRBD1, the D gene given by the table, was not confirmed from the DNA. TRBV12-2 is shown as a pseudogene. This CDR3 comprises 17 residues. The CDR3 bases are TGTGCAAGTCGCTTATCAGGGACAGGGCTCCTAAAAAACATTCAGTACTTC. Translation gives CASRLSGTGLLKNIQYF.

The chain carries TRBV27 and TRBJ2-1; 7 bases match TRBD1. The CDR3 is 14 residues long. The germline V gene encodes CDR1 MNHEY and CDR2 SMNVEV (reference sequence). V gave up 3 bases and J gave up 4 bases; unmatched junction bases: 3. CDR3 DNA sequence: TGTGCCAGCAGTTTGGAACAGGGGTACAATGAGCAGTTCTTC. Protein sequence: CASSLEQGYNEQFF.

This clone was picked up one time. V gene TRBV7-3 combines with J gene TRBJ2-2; weak D call: TRBD2 (5 bases). This CDR3 region has 13 residues. The germline gives CDR1 SGHTA, CDR2 FQGTGA. V gave up 6 bases and J gave up 6 bases, with 11 bases separating them. CDR3 amino acids: CASSSGFAGELFF. The CDR3, as DNA: TGTGCCAGCAGTTCGGGATTCGCCGGGGAGCTGTTTTTT.